The following is a TCR beta chain sequence with its context. The sample comes from a study of blood T cell repertoires in COVID-19. V gave up 4 bases and J gave up 8 bases; unmatched junction bases: 20. Per the germline V gene, CDR1 is SGHRS and CDR2 is YFSETQ. The CDR3 covers 18 residues. Per the original data handling: Counts of nucleated cells, estimated from reference gene primer amplification, were obtained. The assay was immunoSEQ multiplex PCR, and TCRdb's table has in-frame clones only and misses some. V and J calls and clone size are as listed in that table; D and trimming were resolved from the DNA. The table shows about 83,000 clones, with about 90% occurring only once.

The V gene is TRBV5-1, the J gene TRBJ1-2, with 10 bases matching TRBD1. The specimen was peripheral blood. The clonotype originates from a woman between 50 and 59 years old with active or convalescent COVID-19. The DNA for the CDR3 is TGCGCCAGCAGCCCCTTTTCGGGGGACAGGGGAAGGGCCTGGGGCTACACCTTC. Its protein product is CASSPFSGDRGRAWGYTF.